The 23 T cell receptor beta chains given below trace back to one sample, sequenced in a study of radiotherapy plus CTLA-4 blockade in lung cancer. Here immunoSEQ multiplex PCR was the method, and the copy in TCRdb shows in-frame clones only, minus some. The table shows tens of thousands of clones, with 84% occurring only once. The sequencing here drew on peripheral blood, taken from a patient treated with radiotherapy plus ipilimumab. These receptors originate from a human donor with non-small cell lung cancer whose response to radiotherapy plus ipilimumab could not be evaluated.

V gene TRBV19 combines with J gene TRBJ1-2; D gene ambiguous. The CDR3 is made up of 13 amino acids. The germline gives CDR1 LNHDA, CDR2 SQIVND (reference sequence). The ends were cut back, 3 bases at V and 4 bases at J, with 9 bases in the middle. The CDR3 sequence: CASSIQEFYGYTF. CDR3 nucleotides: TGTGCCAGTAGTATTCAGGAATTCTATGGCTACACCTTC.

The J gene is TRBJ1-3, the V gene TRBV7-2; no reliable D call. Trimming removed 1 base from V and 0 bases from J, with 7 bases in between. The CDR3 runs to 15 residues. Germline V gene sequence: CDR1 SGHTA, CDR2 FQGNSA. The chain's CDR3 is CASSLGGLSGNTIYF. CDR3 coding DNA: TGTGCCAGCAGCTTAGGAGGCCTCTCTGGAAACACCATATATTTT.

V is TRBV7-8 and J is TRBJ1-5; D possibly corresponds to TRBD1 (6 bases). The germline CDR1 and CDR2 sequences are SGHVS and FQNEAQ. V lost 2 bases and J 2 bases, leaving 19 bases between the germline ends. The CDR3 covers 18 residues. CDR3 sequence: CASSLPRRQVRGNQPQHF. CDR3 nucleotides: TGTGCCAGCAGCTTACCCCGCAGACAGGTGCGAGGCAATCAGCCCCAGCATTTT.

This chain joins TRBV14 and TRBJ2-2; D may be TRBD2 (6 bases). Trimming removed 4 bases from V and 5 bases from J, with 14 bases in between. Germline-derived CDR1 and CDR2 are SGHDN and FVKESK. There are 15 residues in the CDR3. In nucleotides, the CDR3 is TGTGCCAGCAGCCCTTTGGCGGGACCGACCGGGGAGCTGTTTTTT. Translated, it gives CASSPLAGPTGELFF.

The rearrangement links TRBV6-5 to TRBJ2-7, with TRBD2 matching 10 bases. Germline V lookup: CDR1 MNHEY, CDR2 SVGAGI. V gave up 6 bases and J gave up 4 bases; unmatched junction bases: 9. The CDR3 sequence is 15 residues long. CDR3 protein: CASSSIGLAEYEQYF. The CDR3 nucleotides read TGTGCCAGCAGCTCCATCGGACTAGCGGAATACGAGCAGTACTTC.

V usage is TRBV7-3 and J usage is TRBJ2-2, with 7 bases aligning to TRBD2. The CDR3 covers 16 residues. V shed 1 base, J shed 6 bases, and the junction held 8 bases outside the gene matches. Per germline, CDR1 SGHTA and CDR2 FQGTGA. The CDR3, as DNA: TGTGCCAGCAGCTTAAGTCCGGGAGGTATCGCCGGGGAGCTGTTTTTT. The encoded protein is CASSLSPGGIAGELFF.

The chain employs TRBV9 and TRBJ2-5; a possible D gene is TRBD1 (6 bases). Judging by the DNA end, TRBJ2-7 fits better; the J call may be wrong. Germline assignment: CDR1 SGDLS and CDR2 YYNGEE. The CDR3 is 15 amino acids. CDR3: CASNVDSRSSYEQYF. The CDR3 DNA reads TGTGCCAGCAACGTGGACAGCCGAAGCTCCTACGAGCAGTACTTC.

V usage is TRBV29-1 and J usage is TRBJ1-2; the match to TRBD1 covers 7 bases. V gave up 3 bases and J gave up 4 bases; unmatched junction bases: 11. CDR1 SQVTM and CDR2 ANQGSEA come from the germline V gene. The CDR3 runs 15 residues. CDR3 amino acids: CSVEGETGQGYGYTF. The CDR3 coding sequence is TGCAGCGTTGAGGGGGAGACAGGGCAAGGCTATGGCTACACCTTC.

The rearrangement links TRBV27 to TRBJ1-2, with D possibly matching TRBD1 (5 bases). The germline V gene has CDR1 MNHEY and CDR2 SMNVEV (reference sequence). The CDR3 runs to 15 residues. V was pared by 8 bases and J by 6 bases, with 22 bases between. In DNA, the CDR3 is TGTGCCAGCTTTTCCTTCCGCGGGACGGGGGATGGCTACACCTTC. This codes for CASFSFRGTGDGYTF.

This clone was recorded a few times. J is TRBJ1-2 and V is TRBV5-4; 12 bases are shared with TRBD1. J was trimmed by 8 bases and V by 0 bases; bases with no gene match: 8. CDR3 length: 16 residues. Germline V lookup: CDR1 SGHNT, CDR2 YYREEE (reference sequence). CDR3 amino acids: CASSLGGTGGARGYTF. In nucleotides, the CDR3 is TGTGCCAGCAGCTTGGGGGGGACAGGGGGCGCAAGGGGCTACACCTTC.

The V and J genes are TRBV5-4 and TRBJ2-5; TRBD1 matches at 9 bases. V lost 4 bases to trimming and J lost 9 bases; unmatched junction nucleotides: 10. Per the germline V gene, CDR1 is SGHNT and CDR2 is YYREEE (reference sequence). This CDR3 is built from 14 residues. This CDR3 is CASSRDRDRLAQYF. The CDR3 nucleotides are TGTGCCAGCAGCCGGGACAGGGACCGGTTGGCCCAGTACTTC.

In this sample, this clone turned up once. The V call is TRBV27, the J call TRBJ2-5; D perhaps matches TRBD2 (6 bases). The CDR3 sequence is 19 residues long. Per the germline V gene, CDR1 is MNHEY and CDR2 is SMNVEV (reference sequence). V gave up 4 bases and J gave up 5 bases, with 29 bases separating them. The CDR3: CASSSLGTGTYRGGETQYF. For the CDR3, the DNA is TGTGCCAGCAGTTCCCTCGGGACCGGGACGTACCGTGGAGGGGAGACCCAGTACTTC.

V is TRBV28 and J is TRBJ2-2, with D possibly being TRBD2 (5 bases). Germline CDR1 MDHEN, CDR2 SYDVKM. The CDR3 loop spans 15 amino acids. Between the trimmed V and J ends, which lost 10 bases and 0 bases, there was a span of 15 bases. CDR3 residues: CATRSGGANTGELFF. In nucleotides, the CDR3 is TGTGCCACCCGAAGCGGAGGCGCGAACACCGGGGAGCTGTTTTTT.

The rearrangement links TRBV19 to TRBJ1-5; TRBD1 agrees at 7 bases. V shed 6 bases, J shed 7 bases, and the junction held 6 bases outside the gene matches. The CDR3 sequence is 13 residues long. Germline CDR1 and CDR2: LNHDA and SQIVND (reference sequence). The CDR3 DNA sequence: TGTGCCAGTAGCGCCGACAGGGACCAGCCCCAGCATTTT. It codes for CASSADRDQPQHF.

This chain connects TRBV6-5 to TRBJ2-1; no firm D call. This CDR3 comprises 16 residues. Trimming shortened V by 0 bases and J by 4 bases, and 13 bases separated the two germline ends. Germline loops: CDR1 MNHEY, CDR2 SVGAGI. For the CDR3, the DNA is TGTGCCAGCAGTTACTCGATCCCCGGGTCTTACAATGAGCAGTTCTTC. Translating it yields CASSYSIPGSYNEQFF.

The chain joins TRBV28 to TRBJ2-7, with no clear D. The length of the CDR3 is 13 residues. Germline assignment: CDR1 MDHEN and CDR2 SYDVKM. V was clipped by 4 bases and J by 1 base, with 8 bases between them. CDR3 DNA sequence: TGTGCCAGCAGTTCCTCTGTGTCCTACGAGCAGTACTTC. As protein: CASSSSVSYEQYF.

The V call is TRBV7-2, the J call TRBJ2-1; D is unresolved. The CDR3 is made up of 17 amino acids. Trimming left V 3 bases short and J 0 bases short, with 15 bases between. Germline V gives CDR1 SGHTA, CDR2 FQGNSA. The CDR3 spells CASSLNLHVSSYNEQFF. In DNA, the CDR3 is TGTGCCAGCAGCTTGAATTTGCACGTTAGCTCCTACAATGAGCAGTTCTTC.

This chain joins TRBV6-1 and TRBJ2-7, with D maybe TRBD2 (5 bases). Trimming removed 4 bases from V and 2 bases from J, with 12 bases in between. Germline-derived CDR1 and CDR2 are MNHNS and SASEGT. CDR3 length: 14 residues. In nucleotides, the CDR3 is TGTGCCAGCAGTGCCTGGACGGGAACCTACGAGCAGTACTTC. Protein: CASSAWTGTYEQYF.

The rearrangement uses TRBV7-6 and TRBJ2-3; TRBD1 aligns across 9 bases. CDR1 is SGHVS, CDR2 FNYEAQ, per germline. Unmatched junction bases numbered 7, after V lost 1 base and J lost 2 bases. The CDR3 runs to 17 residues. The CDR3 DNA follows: TGTGCCAGCAGCTTAGAGACCGGGACAGGGTCCACAGATACGCAGTATTTT. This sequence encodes CASSLETGTGSTDTQYF.

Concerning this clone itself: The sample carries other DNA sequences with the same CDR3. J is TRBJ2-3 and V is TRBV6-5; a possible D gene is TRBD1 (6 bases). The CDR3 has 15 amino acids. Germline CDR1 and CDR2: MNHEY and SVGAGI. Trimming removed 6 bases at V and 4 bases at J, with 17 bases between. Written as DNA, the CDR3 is TGTGCCAGCAGGGGGGCGCAGGGGACCTCAGATACGCAGTATTTT. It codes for CASRGAQGTSDTQYF.

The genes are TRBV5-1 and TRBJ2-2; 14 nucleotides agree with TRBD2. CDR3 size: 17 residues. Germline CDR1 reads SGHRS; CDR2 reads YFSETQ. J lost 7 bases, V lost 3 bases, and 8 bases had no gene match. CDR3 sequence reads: CASSSGGLAGDHGELFF. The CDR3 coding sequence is TGCGCCAGCAGCTCGGGGGGACTAGCGGGAGATCACGGGGAGCTGTTTTTT.

The CDR3 coding sequence is TGTGCCAGCAGCTTAGCCGGTACAGGGGGCTCTGGAAACACCATATATTTT. Its translation: CASSLAGTGGSGNTIYF. This chain uses TRBV7-2 with TRBJ1-3, with TRBD1 matching over 8 bases. The germline CDR1 and CDR2 sequences are SGHTA and FQGNSA. The CDR3 is made up of 17 amino acids. Trimming removed 0 bases from V and 0 bases from J; junction bases left unmatched: 4.

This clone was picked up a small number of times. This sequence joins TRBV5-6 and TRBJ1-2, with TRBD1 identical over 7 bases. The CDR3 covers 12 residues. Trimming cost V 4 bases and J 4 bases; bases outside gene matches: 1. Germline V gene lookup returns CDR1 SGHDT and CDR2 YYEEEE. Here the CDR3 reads CASSRDSYGYTF. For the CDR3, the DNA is TGTGCCAGCAGCCGGGACAGCTATGGCTACACCTTC. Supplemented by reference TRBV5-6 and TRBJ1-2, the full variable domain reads DAGVTQSPTHLIKTRGQQVTLRCSPKSGHDTVSWYQQALGQGPQFIFQYYEEEERQRGNFPDRFSGHQFPNYSSELNVNALLLGDSALYLCASSRDSYGYTFGSGTRLTVV.